This T cell receptor (beta chain) was obtained from a study of cytomegalovirus exposure and HLA in healthy donors. The PCR had 60 Vbeta and 13 Jbeta primers. TCRdb's table, derived via immunoSEQ multiplex PCR, lists solely in-frame clones and lacks some. Of over 65,000 clones listed, roughly 80% are singletons. A remark on this clone: Compared with germline, one end of the junction differs, possibly owing to a read error.

Per the germline V gene, CDR1 is SEHNR and CDR2 is FQNEAQ (reference sequence). There are 17 residues in the CDR3. The receptor's source is a human donor in good health. Sequenced material: PBMCs. The chain has TRBV7-9 and TRBJ1-2, with 9 bases that match TRBD1. The DNA for the CDR3 is TGTTCCAGCAGCTCCAATAAACCGGGACAGGGACACTATGGCTACACCTTC. Its protein product is CSSSSNKPGQGHYGYTF.